A selection of T cell receptor beta chains follows, all from one sample in a study of OX40 agonist ivuxolimab in advanced cancers. This table comes from immunoSEQ multiplex PCR, and its TCRdb copy is limited to in-frame clones, with some not included. Of about 26,000 clones in the sample, roughly 80% are singletons; the top ten hold around a third. The sample in question was CD4+ or CD8+ T cells sorted from blood, obtained in a trial of the OX40 agonist ivuxolimab. Every receptor here comes from an adult with an advanced solid tumor such as melanoma, head and neck, liver or kidney cancer. Each CDR3 is given with its conserved first and last residue. The D gene is left open where the match is weak. Size tells how often a clone was seen (once, few, many) or the class of an expanded clone, and some rows leave it out.

d_call j_call clone_size cdr3_length v_call cdr3_aa cdr3_nt
NA TRBJ2-3 NA 15 TRBV5-6 CASSQDFASTDTQYF TGTGCCAGCAGCCAGGACTTTGCTAGCACAGATACGCAGTATTTT
TRBD2 TRBJ2-1 NA 16 TRBV7-9 CASSLTGLAGEDEQFF TGTGCCAGCAGCCTTACCGGACTAGCGGGAGAGGATGAGCAGTTCTTC
NA TRBJ1-1 NA 13 TRBV9 CASSVDSWTEAFF TGTGCCAGCAGCGTAGACTCTTGGACTGAAGCTTTCTTT
TRBD2 TRBJ2-2 once 16 TRBV4-1 CASSPRHTSDEGELFF TGCGCCAGCAGCCCCCGGCACACTAGCGATGAGGGGGAGCTGTTTTTT
NA TRBJ2-1 once 13 TRBV27 CASSLAGFDEQFF TGTGCCAGCAGTTTAGCCGGGTTTGATGAGCAGTTCTTC
NA TRBJ1-6 NA 15 TRBV6-1 CASSTYDRGDSPLHF TGTGCCAGCAGTACATATGACAGAGGGGATTCACCCCTCCACTTT
NA TRBJ2-2 NA 15 TRBV7-9 CASSLSSADTGELFF TGTGCCAGCAGCTTATCATCAGCTGACACCGGGGAGCTGTTTTTT
NA TRBJ1-1 NA 14 TRBV19 CASSMRGMNTEAFF TGTGCCAGTAGTATGAGGGGAATGAACACTGAAGCTTTCTTT
NA TRBJ1-5 few 14 TRBV4-1 CASSQIGGNQPQHF TGCGCCAGCAGCCAAATAGGGGGGAATCAGCCCCAGCATTTT
NA TRBJ2-5 NA 15 TRBV5-1 CASSLDWDFEETQYF TGCGCCAGCAGCTTGGACTGGGACTTCGAAGAGACCCAGTACTTC
TRBD1 TRBJ2-1 few 11 TRBV2 CATGAYNEQFF TGTGCGACAGGGGCCTACAATGAGCAGTTCTTC
NA TRBJ2-1 large 11 TRBV25-1 CASTVGDEQFF TGTGCCAGCACGGTCGGCGATGAGCAGTTCTTC
NA TRBJ1-2 once 14 TRBV28 CASSSAGTFYGYTF TGTGCCAGCAGTTCAGCCGGGACTTTCTATGGCTACACCTTC
TRBD2 TRBJ2-3 NA 15 TRBV11-2 CASSTRTSGTDTQYF TGTGCCAGCAGCACCCGGACTAGCGGCACAGATACGCAGTATTTT
NA TRBJ2-3 NA 13 TRBV2 CASSEDYTDTQYF TGTGCCAGCAGTGAAGACTACACAGATACGCAGTATTTT
NA TRBJ2-7 NA 14 TRBV7-9 CASSPFGVGYEQYF TGTGCCAGCAGCCCTTTTGGAGTAGGCTACGAGCAGTACTTC
NA TRBJ2-7 NA 15 TRBV9 CASSAGGDSSYEQYF TGTGCCAGCAGCGCAGGAGGGGACAGCTCCTACGAGCAGTACTTC
NA TRBJ2-7 once 15 TRBV7-9 CASSLPGQEVYEQYF TGTGCCAGCAGCCTACCGGGCCAAGAGGTCTACGAGCAGTACTTC
NA TRBJ1-1 few 14 TRBV11-2 CASSFFRETTEAFF TGTGCCAGCAGCTTCTTCAGGGAAACCACTGAAGCTTTCTTT
TRBD2 TRBJ2-7 NA 15 TRBV7-9 CASSLTSGGAYEQYF TGTGCCAGCAGCTTGACTAGCGGGGGGGCGTACGAGCAGTACTTC
TRBD1 TRBJ2-7 NA 15 TRBV4-2 CASSQRGQGGSEQYF TGTGCCAGCAGCCAACGAGGACAGGGTGGATCCGAGCAGTACTTC
TRBD2 TRBJ2-1 few 20 TRBV13 CASSYPWQGAGAGGLNEQFF TGTGCCAGCAGCTACCCCTGGCAGGGCGCAGGAGCGGGAGGGTTGAATGAGCAGTTCTTC
NA TRBJ2-7 once 14 TRBV4-1 CASSQSRTAYEQYF TGCGCCAGCAGCCAAAGCAGGACAGCCTACGAGCAGTACTTC
TRBD2 TRBJ2-7 NA 13 TRBV7-2 CASSGLAGDEQYF TGTGCCAGCAGCGGACTAGCGGGAGATGAGCAGTACTTC
TRBD2 TRBJ2-7 NA 15 TRBV27 CASSLSVAGEDEQYF TGTGCCAGCAGTTTATCGGTAGCGGGAGAGGACGAGCAGTACTTC
NA TRBJ2-6 NA 16 TRBV2 CASSEVGKSGANVLTF TGTGCCAGCAGTGAAGTAGGGAAATCTGGGGCCAACGTCCTGACTTTC
NA TRBJ1-6 few 13 TRBV6-6 CASSYRGGSPLHF TGTGCCAGCAGTTACAGGGGTGGCTCACCCCTCCACTTT
NA TRBJ2-1 NA 20 TRBV30 CAWSETGTVEKWYSYNEQFF TGTGCCTGGAGCGAAACCGGGACTGTGGAAAAATGGTACTCCTACAATGAGCAGTTCTTC
NA TRBJ2-1 NA 15 TRBV4-1 CASSRRGESYNEQFF TGCGCCAGCAGCCGAAGGGGAGAGTCCTACAATGAGCAGTTCTTC
TRBD1 TRBJ1-1 NA 14 TRBV19 CASKTGGVGTEAFF TGTGCCAGTAAGACAGGGGGCGTTGGGACTGAAGCTTTCTTT